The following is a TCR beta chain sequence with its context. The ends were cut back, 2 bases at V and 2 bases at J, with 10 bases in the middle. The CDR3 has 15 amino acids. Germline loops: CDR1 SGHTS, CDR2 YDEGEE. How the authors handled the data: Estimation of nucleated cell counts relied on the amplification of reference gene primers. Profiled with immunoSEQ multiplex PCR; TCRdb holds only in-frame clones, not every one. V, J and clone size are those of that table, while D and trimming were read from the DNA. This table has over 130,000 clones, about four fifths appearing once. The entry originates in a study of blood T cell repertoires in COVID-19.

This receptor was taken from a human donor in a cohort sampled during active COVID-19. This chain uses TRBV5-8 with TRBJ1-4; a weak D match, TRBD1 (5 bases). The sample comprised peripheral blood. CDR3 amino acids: CASSFPGSTNEKLFF. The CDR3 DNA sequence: TGTGCCAGCAGCTTCCCAGGGTCCACTAATGAAAAACTGTTTTTT.